The 16 T cell receptor beta chains listed next were all sequenced from one sample in a study of cytomegalovirus exposure and HLA in healthy donors listed by TCRdb under 2017. Receptor libraries were prepared by the immunoSEQ multiplex PCR assay. For the multiplex PCR, a mixture combining 60 forward primers for TCR Vbeta segments and 13 reverse primers for TCR Jbeta segments was used. TCRdb re-hosts the immuneACCESS table, in-frame sequences only. Its copies lack some clones; in the studies checked, an unresolved V gene accounts for under half of them, and the cause for the rest is not known. Across this sample there are about 160,000 clones, with more than 65% seen only once. In total, the top ten clones hold roughly 1.3% of the sample. The sequenced material came from PBMCs. Receptors were obtained from a woman aged 45-59 years in good health and CMV-seronegative.

The V and J genes are TRBV5-1 and TRBJ1-1; D may be TRBD1 (5 bases). This CDR3 is 14 amino acids long. CDR1 is SGHRS and CDR2 is YFSETQ in the germline V gene. The V end was cut by 4 bases, the J end by 5 bases, with 15 bases between. The CDR3 is CASSMGGGRTEAFF. For the CDR3, the DNA is TGCGCCAGCAGCATGGGGGGGGGTAGGACTGAAGCTTTCTTT.

The chain has TRBV7-2 and TRBJ1-4; tentatively, D is TRBD1 (5 bases). Germline V lookup: CDR1 SGHTA, CDR2 FQGNSA. Deletions cut 3 bases from V and 0 bases from J, with 14 bases between. The length of the CDR3 is 17 residues. The CDR3 region is CASSFRVGIATNEKLFF. Here the CDR3 DNA reads TGTGCCAGCAGCTTCAGGGTGGGGATAGCAACTAATGAAAAACTGTTTTTT.

This chain joins TRBV5-8 and TRBJ1-2, with D possibly TRBD1 on 5 matching bases. CDR3 length: 13 residues. V was pared by 6 bases and J by 4 bases, with 13 bases between. CDR1 is SGHTS, CDR2 YDEGEE, per germline. This chain's CDR3 is CASNPRGFYGYTF. The CDR3, as DNA: TGTGCCAGCAACCCCCGGGGGTTCTATGGCTACACCTTC.

The V call is TRBV30, the J call TRBJ2-1, with 11 bases fitting TRBD2. The CDR3 has 16 residues. Germline CDR1 and CDR2: GTSNPN and SVGIG (reference sequence). V was clipped by 0 bases and J by 4 bases; unmatched bases: 5. The CDR3 protein is CAWSVRLAGTYNEQFF. The CDR3 nucleotides read TGTGCCTGGAGTGTGAGACTAGCGGGAACGTACAATGAGCAGTTCTTC.

The chain uses TRBV9 and TRBJ1-1; 7 bases fit TRBD1. The germline V gene has CDR1 SGDLS and CDR2 YYNGEE. This CDR3 is built from 14 residues. The junction had 5 bases not matched to a gene; V was cut back by 2 bases and J by 4 bases. CDR3 loop: CASSVGQEGTEAFF. CDR3 DNA sequence: TGTGCCAGCAGCGTCGGACAGGAGGGCACTGAAGCTTTCTTT.

The chain joins TRBV18 to TRBJ1-2; maybe TRBD1 (6 bases). The CDR3 is made up of 15 amino acids. From germline, CDR1 is KGHSH and CDR2 LQKENI. Deletions cut 0 bases from V and 4 bases from J, with 12 bases between. The CDR3 DNA reads as TGTGCCAGCTCACCACCTCCCCCAGGGGCCTATGGCTACACCTTC. It encodes CASSPPPPGAYGYTF.

V is TRBV5-4 and J is TRBJ2-7; D unresolved. V was shortened by 0 bases and J by 5 bases, with 9 bases between the two germline ends. CDR1 and CDR2 (germline): SGHNT, YYREEE (reference sequence). The CDR3 spans 13 residues. CDR3 in DNA: TGTGCCAGCAGCTTGGACCCGACTGACGAGCAGTACTTC. Its translation: CASSLDPTDEQYF.

The chain has TRBV5-4 and TRBJ1-2, with D possibly TRBD1 on 6 matching bases. CDR3 length equals 15 residues. Germline loops: CDR1 SGHNT, CDR2 YYREEE (reference sequence). V dropped 6 bases and J dropped 1 base, with 16 bases sitting between them. The CDR3 here is CASKRWTVDNYGYTF. The CDR3 nucleotides are TGTGCCAGCAAGAGATGGACAGTCGATAACTATGGCTACACCTTC.

The chain employs TRBV29-1 and TRBJ2-2, with 8 positions matching TRBD1. The CDR3 is made up of 15 amino acids. The germline V gene encodes CDR1 SQVTM and CDR2 ANQGSEA. Trimming took 3 bases from V and 0 from J; bases not matched to a gene: 3. The CDR3 loop reads CSVEVDRANTGELFF. As DNA, the CDR3 is TGCAGCGTTGAGGTGGACAGGGCGAACACCGGGGAGCTGTTTTTT.

The V gene is TRBV11-3, the J gene TRBJ1-1, with TRBD1 matching over 12 bases. This CDR3 is 15 amino acids long. Trimming took 3 bases from V and 6 from J; bases not matched to a gene: 5. Germline lookup yields CDR1 SGHNT and CDR2 YENEEA. CDR3 DNA: TGTGCCAGCAGCTTGGGACAGGGGGCGCGATCTGAAGCTTTCTTT. Protein product: CASSLGQGARSEAFF.

The CDR3 reads CATSVGTLGGYTF. As DNA, the CDR3 is TGTGCCACGTCTGTTGGGACATTAGGTGGCTACACCTTC. The rearrangement uses TRBV10-3 and TRBJ1-2, with a tentative D call TRBD1 (6 bases). CDR3 length: 13 amino acids. Germline CDR1 reads ENHRY; CDR2 reads SYGVKD. The V end was cut by 10 bases, the J end by 7 bases, with 19 bases between.

This rearrangement joins TRBV7-2 to TRBJ2-1; no definite D call. Germline CDR1 is SGHTA and CDR2 is FQGNSA. The CDR3 length is 13 residues. With 5 bases removed from V and 5 bases from J, the gap between germline ends came to 10 bases. The CDR3 nucleotides read TGTGCCAGCAGCCCCCGGTATGACAATGAGCAGTTCTTC. Encoded protein: CASSPRYDNEQFF.

The chain combines TRBV6-5 with TRBJ1-5; 7 bases line up with TRBD1. This CDR3 has 15 residues. The J segment lost 5 bases and the V segment lost 2 bases, leaving 6 bases of the junction unmatched. Germline CDR1 and CDR2: MNHEY and SVGAGI. The CDR3 sequence is CASSYRQGGHQPQHF. Here the CDR3 DNA reads TGTGCCAGCAGTTACCGACAGGGAGGCCATCAGCCCCAGCATTTT.

The chain joins TRBV11-2 to TRBJ2-1; tentatively, D is TRBD1 (6 bases). V dropped 1 base and J dropped 4 bases, with 11 bases sitting between them. Germline values: CDR1 SGHAT, CDR2 FQNNGV. This CDR3 is 15 amino acids long. The CDR3 reads CASSLGLTGYNEQFF. The CDR3 DNA follows: TGTGCCAGCAGCTTAGGGCTTACAGGGTACAATGAGCAGTTCTTC.

The V and J genes are TRBV30 and TRBJ1-2; 11 nucleotides match TRBD1. This CDR3 has 14 amino acids. CDR1 is GTSNPN, CDR2 SVGIG, per germline (reference sequence). With 3 bases clipped from V and 3 bases from J, the junction kept 3 bases outside the gene matches. This CDR3 reads CAWRGDRGDYGYTF. For the CDR3, the DNA is TGTGCCTGGAGAGGGGACAGGGGGGACTATGGCTACACCTTC.

The chain is built from TRBV18 and TRBJ1-3; D is ambiguous. In germline, CDR1 is KGHSH, CDR2 LQKENI. The CDR3 totals 15 residues. V lost 6 bases and J lost 2, with 14 bases in between. This CDR3 reads CASSWAISTGNTIYF. Here the CDR3 DNA reads TGTGCCAGCTCGTGGGCTATCTCAACTGGAAACACCATATATTTT.